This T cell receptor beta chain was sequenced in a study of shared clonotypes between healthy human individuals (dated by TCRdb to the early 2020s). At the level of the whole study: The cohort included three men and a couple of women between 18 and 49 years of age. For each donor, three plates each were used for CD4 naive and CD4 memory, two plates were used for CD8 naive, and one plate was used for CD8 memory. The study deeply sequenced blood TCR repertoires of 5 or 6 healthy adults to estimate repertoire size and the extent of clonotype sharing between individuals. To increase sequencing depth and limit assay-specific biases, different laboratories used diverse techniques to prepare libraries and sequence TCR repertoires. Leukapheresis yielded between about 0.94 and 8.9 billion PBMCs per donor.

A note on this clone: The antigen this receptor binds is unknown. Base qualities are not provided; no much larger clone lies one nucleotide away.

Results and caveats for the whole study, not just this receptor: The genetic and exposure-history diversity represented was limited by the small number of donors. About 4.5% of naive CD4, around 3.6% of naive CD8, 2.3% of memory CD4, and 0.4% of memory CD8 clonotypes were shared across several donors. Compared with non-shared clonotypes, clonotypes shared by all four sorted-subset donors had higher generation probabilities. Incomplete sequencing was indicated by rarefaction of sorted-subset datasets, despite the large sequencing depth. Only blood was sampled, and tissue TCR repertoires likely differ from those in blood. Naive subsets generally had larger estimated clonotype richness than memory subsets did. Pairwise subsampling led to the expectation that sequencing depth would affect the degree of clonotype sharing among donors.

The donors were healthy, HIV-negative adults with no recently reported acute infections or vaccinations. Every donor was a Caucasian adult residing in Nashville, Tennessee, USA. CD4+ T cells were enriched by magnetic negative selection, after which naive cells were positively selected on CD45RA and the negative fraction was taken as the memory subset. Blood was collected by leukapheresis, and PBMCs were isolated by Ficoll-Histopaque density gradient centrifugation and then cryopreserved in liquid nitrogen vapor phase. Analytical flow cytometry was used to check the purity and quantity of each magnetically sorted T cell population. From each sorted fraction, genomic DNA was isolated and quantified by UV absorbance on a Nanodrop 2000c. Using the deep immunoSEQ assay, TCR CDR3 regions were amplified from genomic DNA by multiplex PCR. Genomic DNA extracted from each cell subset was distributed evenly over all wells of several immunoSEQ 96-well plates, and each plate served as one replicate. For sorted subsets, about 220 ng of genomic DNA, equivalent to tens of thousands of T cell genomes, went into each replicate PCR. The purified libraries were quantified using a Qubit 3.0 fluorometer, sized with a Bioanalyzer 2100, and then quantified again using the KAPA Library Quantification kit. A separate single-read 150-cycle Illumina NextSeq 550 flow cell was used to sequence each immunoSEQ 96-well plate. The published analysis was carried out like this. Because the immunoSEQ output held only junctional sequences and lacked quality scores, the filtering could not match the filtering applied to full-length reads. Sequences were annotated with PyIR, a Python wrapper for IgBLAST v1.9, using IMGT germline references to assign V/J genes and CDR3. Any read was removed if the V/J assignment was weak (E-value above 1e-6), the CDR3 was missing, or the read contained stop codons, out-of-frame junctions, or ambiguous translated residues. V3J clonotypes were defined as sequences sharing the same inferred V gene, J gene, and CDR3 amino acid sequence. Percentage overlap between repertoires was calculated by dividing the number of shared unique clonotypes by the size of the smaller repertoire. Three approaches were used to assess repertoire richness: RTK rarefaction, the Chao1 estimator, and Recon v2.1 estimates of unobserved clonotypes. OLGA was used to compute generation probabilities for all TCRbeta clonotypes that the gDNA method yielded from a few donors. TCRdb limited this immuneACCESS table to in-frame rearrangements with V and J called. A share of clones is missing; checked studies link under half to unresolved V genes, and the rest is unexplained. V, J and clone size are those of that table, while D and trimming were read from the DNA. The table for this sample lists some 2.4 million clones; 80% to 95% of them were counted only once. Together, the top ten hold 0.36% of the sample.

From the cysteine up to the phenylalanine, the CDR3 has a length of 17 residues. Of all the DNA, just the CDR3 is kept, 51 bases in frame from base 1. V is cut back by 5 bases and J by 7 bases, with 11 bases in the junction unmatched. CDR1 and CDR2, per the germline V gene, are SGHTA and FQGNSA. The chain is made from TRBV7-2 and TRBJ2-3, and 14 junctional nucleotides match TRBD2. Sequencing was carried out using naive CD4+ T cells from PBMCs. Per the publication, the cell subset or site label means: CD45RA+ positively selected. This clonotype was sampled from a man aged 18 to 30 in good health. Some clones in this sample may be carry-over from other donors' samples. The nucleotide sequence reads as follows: TGTGCCAGCAGCCCTCGACTAGCGGGGGGGGTCGAATATACGCAGTATTTT. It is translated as CASSPRLAGGVEYTQYF.